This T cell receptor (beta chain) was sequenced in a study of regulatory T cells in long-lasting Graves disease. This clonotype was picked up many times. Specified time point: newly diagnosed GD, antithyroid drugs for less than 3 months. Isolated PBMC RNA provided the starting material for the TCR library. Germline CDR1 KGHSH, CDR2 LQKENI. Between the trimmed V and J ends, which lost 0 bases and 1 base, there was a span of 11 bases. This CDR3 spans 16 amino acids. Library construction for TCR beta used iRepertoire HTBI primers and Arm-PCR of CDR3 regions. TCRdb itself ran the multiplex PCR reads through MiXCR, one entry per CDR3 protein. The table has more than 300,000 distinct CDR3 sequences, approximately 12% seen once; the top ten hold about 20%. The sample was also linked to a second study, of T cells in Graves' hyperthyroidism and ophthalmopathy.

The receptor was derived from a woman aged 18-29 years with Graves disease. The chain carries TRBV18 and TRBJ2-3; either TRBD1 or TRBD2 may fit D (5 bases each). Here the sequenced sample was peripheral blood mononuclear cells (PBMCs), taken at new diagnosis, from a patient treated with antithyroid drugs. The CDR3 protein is CASSPPGTIRTDTQYF. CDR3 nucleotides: TGTGCCAGCTCACCACCGGGGACCATACGCACAGATACGCAGTATTTT.